This TCR beta chain emerged from a study of blood T cell repertoires in COVID-19 (TCRdb year 2020). For context, the study as a whole: Samples covering the acute and convalescent phases of COVID-19 were provided by collaborators in the United States, Italy and Spain. The material from the prospective study consisted of cDNA or gDNA derived from T cells, B-cell-depleted T cells, or PBMCs. Where HLA class I and class II types were available, the types were taken from metadata supplied by the sample provider, not from assay-based typing. The samples were drawn from two sources: the first 160 participants of the ongoing ImmuneRACE study, and fewer than 1,500 subjects contributed by 6 global collaborators. Deeply sampled blood TCRbeta repertoires from subjects exposed to, actively infected with, or recovered from COVID-19 were included in the dataset. The repertoires were released in a freely available public database intended as a resource for research on the immune response to SARS-CoV-2. The sample metadata nearly always contained a de-identified subject ID, COVID-19 status, age in years and sex. Findings and caveats that apply to the study as a whole: The quantity of clinical and demographic metadata differed by source and by participant and was supplied without curation.

V was cut back by 6 bases and J by 0 bases, leaving a gap of 12 bases between them. Including cysteine and phenylalanine, the CDR3 has 15 amino acids. Only the CDR3 DNA is retained, 45 bases long and in frame from the first base. CDR1 is given as LNHDA and CDR2 as SQIVND, both from the germline V gene (reference sequence). Points on this clone: Its antigen remains unidentified. No base quality information exists; no much larger clone differs at one position.

TCRbeta CDR3 regions were amplified from genomic DNA by means of the immunoSEQ Assay, a bias-controlled multiplex PCR. Regarding the original processing steps: Within the assay, amplification of reference gene primers was used to estimate how many nucleated cells each sample contained. To quantify the absolute abundance of each unique TCRbeta CDR3 rearrangement, sequence reads were collapsed and filtered. For each sample, productive Simpson clonality was calculated as the square root of Simpson's diversity index across productive rearrangements. The immuneACCESS repertoire file appears here via TCRdb, limited to in-frame rearrangements. These files lack a portion of the clones; in checked studies, under half of the deficit traces to unresolved V genes, and the cause of the others is not known. D and trimming come from the DNA, and the V and J calls and clone size come from that table. This sample holds 200,000 to 300,000 clones; roughly 79% were observed only once. The top ten hold 6.5% to 9% of the sample.

At one collaborating source in Seattle, patients were enrolled during active infection and were followed longitudinally through the course of disease. Each collaborating institution followed its own protocols to collect whole blood in K2EDTA tubes. For TCRbeta analysis, collaborator samples were shipped as frozen whole blood, as isolated PBMCs, or as DNA extracted from either sample type. The sample consisted of peripheral blood. The clonotype comes from a woman older than 75 with COVID-19, enrolled during active disease. Recombination connected TRBV19 to TRBJ1-5; matching of 6 bases hints at TRBD1 as the D gene. Here is the DNA: TGTGCCAGTAGACAGGGCCTTTATAGCAATCAGCCCCAGCATTTT. Its translation is CASRQGLYSNQPQHF. With the portions outside the CDR3 filled from the reference TRBV19 and TRBJ1-5 genes, the complete variable region becomes DGGITQSPKYLFRKEGQNVTLSCEQNLNHDAMYWYRQDPGQGLRLIYYSQIVNDFQKGDIAEGYSVSREKKESFPLTVTSAQKNPTAFYLCASRQGLYSNQPQHFGDGTRLSIL.